One sample yielded the 29 T cell receptor beta chains listed below, sequenced in a study of blood T cell repertoires in COVID-19. Only in-frame clones appear in the TCRdb table, and some are missing; sequencing was by immunoSEQ multiplex PCR. Among about 160,000 clones, around 92% were seen once, and the ten largest hold 4.8%. Specimen: peripheral blood. The receptors shown here come from a man under 40 with COVID-19, enrolled during active disease.

This chain connects TRBV6-5 to TRBJ1-2, with D perhaps TRBD1 (6 bases). Germline V gene sequence: CDR1 MNHEY, CDR2 SVGAGI. The V gene lost 6 bases and the J gene lost 0 bases, with 11 bases spanning the gap. CDR3 size: 14 residues. CDR3 residues: CASRKDSSNYGYTF. The CDR3 DNA reads as TGTGCCAGCAGAAAGGACAGCTCTAACTATGGCTACACCTTC.

V and J are TRBV7-9 and TRBJ1-1; no reliable D call. The germline V and J ends were trimmed by 5 bases and 1 base, with 17 bases remaining between them. CDR3 length: 16 amino acids. Looked up from germline, CDR1 is SEHNR and CDR2 is FQNEAQ (reference sequence). For the CDR3, the DNA is TGTGCCAGCAGCCCCCCGGGGATTCGGGGGAACACTGAAGCTTTCTTT. Protein: CASSPPGIRGNTEAFF.

The chain joins TRBV2 to TRBJ1-1; no reliable D call. The CDR3 spans 17 residues. Trimming took off 11 bases at V and 0 bases at J, with 25 bases between the two ends. The germline CDR1 and CDR2 sequences are SNHLY and FYNNEI. This CDR3 is CAGSGEQRGRVNTEAFF. DNA of the CDR3: TGTGCCGGGTCAGGCGAACAACGGGGAAGGGTGAACACTGAAGCTTTCTTT.

The genes are TRBV27 and TRBJ2-7; TRBD1 might be the D (5 bases). V was shortened by 7 bases and J by 5 bases, with 15 bases between the two germline ends. The germline V gene has CDR1 MNHEY and CDR2 SMNVEV (reference sequence). There are 13 residues in the CDR3. CDR3 protein: CASTSTWGNEQYF. CDR3 sequence (DNA): TGTGCCAGCACTTCAACCTGGGGCAACGAGCAGTACTTC.

V gene TRBV2 combines with J gene TRBJ2-2; D gene uncertain. CDR3 size: 15 residues. Germline CDR1 and CDR2: SNHLY and FYNNEI. V gave up 4 bases and J gave up 2 bases, with 11 bases separating them. CDR3: CASSVNRANTGELFF. The CDR3 nucleotides are TGTGCCAGCAGTGTAAATCGCGCCAACACCGGGGAGCTGTTTTTT.

V is TRBV5-1 and J is TRBJ1-4; D possibly corresponds to TRBD1 (6 bases). This CDR3 contains 13 residues. V was trimmed by 0 bases and J by 8 bases, leaving 8 bases between them. Germline V gene lookup returns CDR1 SGHRS and CDR2 YFSETQ. CDR3 residues: CASSLGGQEKLFF. CDR3 nucleotides: TGCGCCAGCAGCTTGGGGGGGCAAGAAAAACTGTTTTTT.

V is TRBV4-3 and J is TRBJ2-1; TRBD2 aligns across 9 bases. Germline loops: CDR1 LGHNA, CDR2 YSLEER. V lost 0 bases to trimming and J lost 6 bases; unmatched junction nucleotides: 3. The CDR3 has 15 amino acids. CDR3 residues: CASSQDRRGGNEQFF. The CDR3 DNA reads TGCGCCAGCAGCCAAGATCGGCGGGGGGGCAATGAGCAGTTCTTC.

This sequence joins TRBV12-3 or TRBV12-4 and TRBJ2-7; 9 bases are shared with TRBD1. V gave up 7 bases and J gave up 3 bases; unmatched junction bases: 4. This CDR3 contains 13 residues. The CDR3 loop is CASIGQGNYEQYF. The DNA of the CDR3 is TGTGCCAGCATCGGACAGGGGAACTACGAGCAGTACTTC.

The CDR3 nucleotides are TGTGCCAGCAGCGCCGGGACACGGGTAGAAGCTTTCTTT. Translating it yields CASSAGTRVEAFF. V and J are TRBV7-3 and TRBJ1-1; maybe TRBD1 (6 bases). The CDR3 is 13 amino acids. Trimming left V 5 bases short and J 8 bases short, with 15 bases between. Germline CDR1 reads SGHTA; CDR2 reads FQGTGA.

This chain joins TRBV19 and TRBJ1-5; 9 bases align to TRBD1. Trimming removed 6 bases from V and 4 bases from J; junction bases left unmatched: 1. The CDR3 spans 13 residues. Germline CDR1 reads LNHDA; CDR2 reads SQIVND (reference sequence). The CDR3 here is CASSGTGNQPQHF. CDR3 in DNA: TGTGCCAGTAGCGGGACAGGGAATCAGCCCCAGCATTTT.

This clone was counted a single time. Distinct nucleotide sequences in the sample also encode this CDR3. The gene calls are TRBV24-1 and TRBJ2-7; the match to TRBD1 covers 12 bases. The ends lost 4 bases at V and 5 bases at J; junction bases unmatched: 5. The CDR3 totals 15 residues. Germline V gives CDR1 KGHDR, CDR2 SFDVKD. The CDR3 loop is CATSETGTGGDEQYF. The CDR3 DNA sequence: TGTGCCACCAGTGAGACCGGGACAGGGGGCGACGAGCAGTACTTC.

This clone was detected ten times or more. Other DNA sequences in this specimen translate into the identical CDR3. The chain joins TRBV27 to TRBJ2-3; TRBD1 matches at 8 bases. The CDR3 loop spans 14 amino acids. The ends lost 4 bases at V and 4 bases at J; junction bases unmatched: 4. Germline lookup yields CDR1 MNHEY and CDR2 SMNVEV (reference sequence). In DNA form, the CDR3 reads TGTGCCAGCAGTTCCAGGGGGCCGCCAGATACGCAGTATTTT. Translating it yields CASSSRGPPDTQYF.

The chain uses TRBV5-4 and TRBJ2-1, with D possibly TRBD2 on 5 matching bases. Trimming stripped 4 bases from V and 3 bases from J, with 11 bases between. CDR1 and CDR2 from the germline V gene are SGHNT and YYREEE (reference sequence). The CDR3 has 14 amino acids. CDR3 DNA sequence: TGTGCCAGCAGCCTCGGACTTGGCTACAATGAGCAGTTCTTC. It translates to CASSLGLGYNEQFF.

This chain connects TRBV2 to TRBJ2-1; 8 nucleotides agree with TRBD1. The CDR3 totals 13 residues. Trimming at V came to 6 bases and at J to 5 bases, leaving 3 bases not matched to a gene. Looked up from germline, CDR1 is SNHLY and CDR2 is FYNNEI. For the CDR3, the DNA is TGTGCCAGCAGACTACAGGGGGACAATGAGCAGTTCTTC. This sequence encodes CASRLQGDNEQFF.

This clone came up a few times. The chain is built from TRBV27 and TRBJ2-7, with a possible D match to TRBD1 (5 bases). The CDR3 has 15 residues. V was cut by 1 base and J by 2 bases, with 12 bases left in between. In germline, CDR1 is MNHEY, CDR2 SMNVEV (reference sequence). This CDR3 is CASSLYPDMPYEQYF. The CDR3 DNA reads TGTGCCAGCAGTTTATACCCGGACATGCCCTACGAGCAGTACTTC.

The V call is TRBV27, the J call TRBJ2-7; 7 positions match TRBD1. This CDR3 comprises 16 residues. The junction had 16 bases not matched to a gene; V was cut back by 8 bases and J by 3 bases. The germline V gene encodes CDR1 MNHEY and CDR2 SMNVEV (reference sequence). CDR3 bases: TGTGCCAGCCGGGACAGCCTTGCGGCGGGTTTCTACGAGCAGTACTTC. It is translated as CASRDSLAAGFYEQYF.

The J gene is TRBJ1-5, the V gene TRBV19; D perhaps matches TRBD1 (6 bases). Between the trimmed V and J ends, which lost 5 bases and 4 bases, there was a span of 24 bases. From germline, CDR1 is LNHDA and CDR2 SQIVND (reference sequence). The CDR3 extends over 18 amino acids. DNA of the CDR3: TGTGCCAGTAGTCACTCCAGGGGTTTCGATACATTTAATCAGCCCCAGCATTTT. Translated: CASSHSRGFDTFNQPQHF.

This clone was detected only once. The chain couples TRBV27 to TRBJ2-6; D is unclear. The CDR3 extends over 18 amino acids. Per the germline V gene, CDR1 is MNHEY and CDR2 is SMNVEV (reference sequence). Trimming removed 2 bases from V and 4 bases from J, with 18 bases in between. This CDR3 reads CASSLNPQTRSGANVLTF. The CDR3 DNA follows: TGTGCCAGCAGTTTAAATCCCCAAACCCGGAGCGGGGCCAACGTCCTGACTTTC.

The CDR3 is CASSSSGNGGTEAFF. CDR3 DNA: TGCGCCAGCAGCTCTTCAGGGAACGGGGGGACTGAAGCTTTCTTT. J is TRBJ1-1 and V is TRBV5-1, with D maybe TRBD1 (5 bases). This CDR3 is built from 15 residues. Per the germline V gene, CDR1 is SGHRS and CDR2 is YFSETQ. The V gene lost 3 bases and the J gene lost 5 bases, with 17 bases spanning the gap.

The chain is built from TRBV4-3 and TRBJ1-6; D possibly corresponds to TRBD1 (5 bases). Trimming removed 2 bases from V and 8 bases from J, with 7 bases in between. From germline, CDR1 is LGHNA and CDR2 YSLEER. This CDR3 is 13 amino acids long. The CDR3 nucleotides are TGCGCCAGCAGCCAAACCAGGGATTCACCCCTCCACTTT. Translation gives CASSQTRDSPLHF.

The chain joins TRBV2 to TRBJ2-1, with TRBD1 identical over 8 bases. V trimming: 4 bases; J trimming: 5 bases; junction bases outside the gene matches: 4. Germline-derived CDR1 and CDR2 are SNHLY and FYNNEI. This CDR3 has 14 amino acids. The CDR3 DNA follows: TGTGCCAGCAGTGGCGGGACAGGCAACAATGAGCAGTTCTTC. Translating gives CASSGGTGNNEQFF.

The sample holds one count of this clone. This chain connects TRBV5-6 to TRBJ2-1; 7 positions match TRBD1. Germline V CDR1 and CDR2: SGHDT, YYEEEE. The V segment lost 3 bases and the J segment 4 bases; nucleotides outside the gene matches: 10. This CDR3 comprises 16 residues. The CDR3, as DNA: TGTGCCAGCAGCTCGATGACAGGGCGACATTACAATGAGCAGTTCTTC. This sequence encodes CASSSMTGRHYNEQFF. The full variable domain, with the rest looked up from reference TRBV5-6 and TRBJ2-1, is DAGVTQSPTHLIKTRGQQVTLRCSPKSGHDTVSWYQQALGQGPQFIFQYYEEEERQRGNFPDRFSGHQFPNYSSELNVNALLLGDSALYLCASSSMTGRHYNEQFFGPGTRLTVL.

The rearrangement links TRBV19 to TRBJ2-1, with 11 bases fitting TRBD2. Germline assignment: CDR1 LNHDA and CDR2 SQIVND (reference sequence). The CDR3 totals 14 residues. Unmatched junction bases numbered 7, after V lost 9 bases and J lost 6 bases. CDR3 nucleotide sequence: TGTGCCAGCAGTTTAGCGGGAGGGCGCAATGAGCAGTTCTTC. Translation: CASSLAGGRNEQFF.

J is TRBJ2-3 and V is TRBV3-1 (or the pseudogene TRBV3-2); 9 nucleotides agree with TRBD2. The CDR3 contains 20 residues. Germline CDR1 is LGHDT and CDR2 is YNNKEL (reference sequence). The J segment lost 1 base and the V segment lost 0 bases, leaving 14 bases of the junction unmatched. The CDR3 region has the DNA TGTGCCAGCAGCCAAGAGGGGATAGCGGGGGCCTTTCTCCGCACAGATACGCAGTATTTT. Translating it yields CASSQEGIAGAFLRTDTQYF.

This clone came up once. V gene TRBV7-9 combines with J gene TRBJ1-5; D is possibly TRBD1 (6 bases). CDR1 and CDR2 from the germline V gene are SEHNR and FQNEAQ (reference sequence). The CDR3 has 14 amino acids. V was cut by 4 bases and J by 5 bases, with 12 bases left in between. CDR3 bases: TGTGCCAGCAGCTCCCAGGGGTATGATCAGCCCCAGCATTTT. Translation: CASSSQGYDQPQHF.

The chain links TRBV5-4 to TRBJ2-5; 10 bases agree with TRBD2. Trimming at V came to 2 bases and at J to 5 bases, leaving 9 bases not matched to a gene. The germline gives CDR1 SGHNT, CDR2 YYREEE (reference sequence). This CDR3 is built from 16 residues. The CDR3 DNA is TGTGCCAGCAGCTTCGGTTCTAGCGGGAGAGGGGAGACCCAGTACTTC. Protein product: CASSFGSSGRGETQYF.

The chain couples TRBV6-2 or TRBV6-3 to TRBJ2-5; TRBD2 matches at 9 bases. Unmatched junction bases numbered 16, after V lost 6 bases and J lost 5 bases. The CDR3 totals 17 residues. Germline V gives CDR1 MNHEY, CDR2 SVGEGT. The CDR3 bases are TGTGCCAGCAGCCTAGGGACTAGCTTAAAGAAGGTGGAGACCCAGTACTTC. Translating it yields CASSLGTSLKKVETQYF.

The gene calls are TRBV19 and TRBJ2-7; no firm D call. V was trimmed by 4 bases and J by 0 bases, leaving 10 bases between them. Germline V lookup: CDR1 LNHDA, CDR2 SQIVND (reference sequence). CDR3 length: 14 amino acids. The CDR3 here is CASSRQESSYEQYF. The CDR3 DNA reads as TGTGCCAGTAGTAGGCAGGAAAGCTCCTACGAGCAGTACTTC.

This clone appeared a few times. V usage is TRBV3-1 (or the pseudogene TRBV3-2) and J usage is TRBJ2-7; TRBD2 aligns across 8 bases. The germline CDR1 and CDR2 sequences are LGHDT and YNNKEL (reference sequence). This CDR3 has 17 amino acids. After removal of 5 bases from V and 1 base from J, the junction contained 13 bases not matched to a gene. The CDR3 DNA reads TGTGCCAGCAGCTATTTATGGGCTAGCGGGCAGTCCTACGAGCAGTACTTC. Its translation is CASSYLWASGQSYEQYF.